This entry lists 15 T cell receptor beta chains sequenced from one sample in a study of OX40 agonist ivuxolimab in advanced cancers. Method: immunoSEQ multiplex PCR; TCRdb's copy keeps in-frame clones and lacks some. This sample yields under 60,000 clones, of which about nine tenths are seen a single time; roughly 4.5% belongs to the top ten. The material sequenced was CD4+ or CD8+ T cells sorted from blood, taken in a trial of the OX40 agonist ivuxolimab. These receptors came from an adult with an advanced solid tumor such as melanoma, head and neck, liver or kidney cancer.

The CDR3 here is CASSLSGGVAKNIQYF. The CDR3 DNA follows: TGTGCCAGCAGTCTCTCCGGGGGGGTAGCCAAAAACATTCAGTACTTC. This sequence joins TRBV28 and TRBJ2-4; 8 bases are shared with TRBD2. CDR3 length equals 16 residues. CDR1 and CDR2 (germline): MDHEN, SYDVKM. V dropped 5 bases and J dropped 0; count of bases not matched to a gene: 6.

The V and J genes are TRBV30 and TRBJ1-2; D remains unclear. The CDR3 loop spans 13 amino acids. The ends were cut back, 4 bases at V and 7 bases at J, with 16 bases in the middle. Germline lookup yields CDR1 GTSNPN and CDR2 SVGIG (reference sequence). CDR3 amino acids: CAWTPGRPPGYTF. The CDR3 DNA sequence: TGTGCCTGGACCCCGGGTCGGCCCCCTGGCTACACCTTC.

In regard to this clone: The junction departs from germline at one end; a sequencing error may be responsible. In nucleotides, the CDR3 is TGCAGCGTTGAAGATCAGGTTTACCGAATTCTGCACTTC. Translating it yields CSVEDQVYRILHF. V gene TRBV29-1 combines with J gene TRBJ2-4; D not resolved. The length of the CDR3 is 13 residues. Germline V lookup: CDR1 SQVTM, CDR2 ANQGSEA.

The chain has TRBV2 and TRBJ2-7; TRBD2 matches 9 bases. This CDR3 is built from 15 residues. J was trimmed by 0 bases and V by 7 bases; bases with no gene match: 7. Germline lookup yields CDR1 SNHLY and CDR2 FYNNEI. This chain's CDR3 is CASKNSGGPSYEQYF. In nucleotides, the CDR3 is TGTGCCAGCAAAAATAGCGGGGGTCCCTCCTACGAGCAGTACTTC.

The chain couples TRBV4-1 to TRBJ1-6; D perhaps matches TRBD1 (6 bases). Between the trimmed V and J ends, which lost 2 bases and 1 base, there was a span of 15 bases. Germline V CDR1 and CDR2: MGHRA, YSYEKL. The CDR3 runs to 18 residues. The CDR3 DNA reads TGCGCCAGCAGCCAACCCCAGGGGCGAATGTCCTATAATTCACCCCTCCACTTT. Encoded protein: CASSQPQGRMSYNSPLHF.

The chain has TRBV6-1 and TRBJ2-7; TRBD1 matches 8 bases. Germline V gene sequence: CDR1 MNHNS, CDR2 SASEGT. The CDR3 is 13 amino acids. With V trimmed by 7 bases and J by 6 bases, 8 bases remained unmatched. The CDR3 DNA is TGTGCCAGCATCATGGACAGGGTATCCGAGCAGTACTTC. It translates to CASIMDRVSEQYF.

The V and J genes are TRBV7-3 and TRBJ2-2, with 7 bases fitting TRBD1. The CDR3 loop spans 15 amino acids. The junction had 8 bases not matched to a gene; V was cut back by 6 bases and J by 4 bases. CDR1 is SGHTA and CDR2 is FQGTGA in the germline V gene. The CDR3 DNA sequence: TGTGCCAGCAGTACGACAGGGACCCCCACCGGGGAGCTGTTTTTT. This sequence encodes CASSTTGTPTGELFF. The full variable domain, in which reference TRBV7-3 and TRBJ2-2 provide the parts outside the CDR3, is GAGVSQTPSNKVTEKGKYVELRCDPISGHTALYWYRQSLGQGPEFLIYFQGTGAADDSGLPNDRFFAVRPEGSVSTLKIQRTERGDSAVYLCASSTTGTPTGELFFGEGSRLTVL.

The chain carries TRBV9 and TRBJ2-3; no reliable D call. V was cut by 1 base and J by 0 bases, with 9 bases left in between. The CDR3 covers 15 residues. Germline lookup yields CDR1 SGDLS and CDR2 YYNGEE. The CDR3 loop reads CASSVKGSSTDTQYF. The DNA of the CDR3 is TGTGCCAGCAGCGTAAAAGGATCTAGCACAGATACGCAGTATTTT.

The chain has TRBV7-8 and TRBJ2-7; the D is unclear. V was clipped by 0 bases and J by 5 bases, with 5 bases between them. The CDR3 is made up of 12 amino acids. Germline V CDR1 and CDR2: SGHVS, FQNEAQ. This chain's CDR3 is CASSLAENEQYF. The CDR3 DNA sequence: TGTGCCAGCAGCTTAGCAGAAAACGAGCAGTACTTC.

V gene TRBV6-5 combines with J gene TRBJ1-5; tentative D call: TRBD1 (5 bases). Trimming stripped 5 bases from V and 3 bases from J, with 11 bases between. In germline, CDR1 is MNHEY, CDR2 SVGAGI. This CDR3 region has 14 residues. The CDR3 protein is CASSESGINQPQHF. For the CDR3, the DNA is TGTGCCAGCAGTGAGTCAGGGATCAATCAGCCCCAGCATTTT.

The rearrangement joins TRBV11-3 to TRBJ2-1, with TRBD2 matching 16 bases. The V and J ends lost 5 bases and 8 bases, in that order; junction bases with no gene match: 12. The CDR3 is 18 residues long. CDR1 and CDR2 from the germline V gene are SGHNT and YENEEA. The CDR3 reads CASSPVAGTSGRADEQFF. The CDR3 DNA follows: TGTGCCAGCAGCCCAGTCGCCGGGACTAGCGGGAGGGCCGATGAGCAGTTCTTC.

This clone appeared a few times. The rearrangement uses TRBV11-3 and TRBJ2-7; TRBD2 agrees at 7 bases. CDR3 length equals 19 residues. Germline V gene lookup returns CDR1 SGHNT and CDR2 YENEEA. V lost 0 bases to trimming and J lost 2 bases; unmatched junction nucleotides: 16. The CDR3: CASSLEGLAAERGPYEQYF. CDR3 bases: TGTGCCAGCAGCTTAGAAGGGCTAGCGGCAGAAAGGGGCCCCTACGAGCAGTACTTC.

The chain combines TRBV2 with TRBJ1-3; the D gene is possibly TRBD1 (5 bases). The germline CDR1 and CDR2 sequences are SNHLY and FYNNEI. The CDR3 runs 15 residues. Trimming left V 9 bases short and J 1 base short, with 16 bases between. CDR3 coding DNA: TGTGCCAGTGGGGACGGGGGGATTTCTGGAAACACCATATATTTT. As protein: CASGDGGISGNTIYF.

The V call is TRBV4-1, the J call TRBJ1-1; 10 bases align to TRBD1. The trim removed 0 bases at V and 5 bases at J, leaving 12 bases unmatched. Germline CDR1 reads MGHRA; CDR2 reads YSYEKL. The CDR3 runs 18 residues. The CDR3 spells CASSQEPPGQGLRTEAFF. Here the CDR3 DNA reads TGCGCCAGCAGCCAAGAGCCTCCGGGACAGGGGCTGAGGACTGAAGCTTTCTTT.

CDR3 nucleotide sequence: TGCGCCAGCAGCTCGGGGGGGGGCGAGGAGACCCAGTACTTC. Protein: CASSSGGGEETQYF. The chain uses TRBV5-1 and TRBJ2-5, with TRBD2 identical over 8 bases. V was pared by 3 bases and J by 5 bases, with 6 bases of the junction left unmatched. This CDR3 has 14 amino acids. CDR1 and CDR2 from the germline V gene are SGHRS and YFSETQ.